Listed here are 11 T cell receptor beta chains from one sample, sequenced in a study of T cells in women clearing cervical HPV infection. The assay was immunoSEQ multiplex PCR, and TCRdb's table has in-frame clones only and misses some. The clone table shows approximately 22,000 clones, with the ten largest holding 7.5% to 10%. Sequences were obtained from blood buffy coat. Source of these receptors: a woman aged 18 to 75 with a cervical HPV16 infection that either progressed to CIN3+ or cleared (not recorded which).

On this clone itself: The read falls 3 residues short of the CDR3 end, and the missing part is taken from the germline J gene. V is TRBV5-1 and J is TRBJ2-7; TRBD1 matches 11 bases. The CDR3 has 14 amino acids. With V trimmed by 6 bases and J by 2 bases, 4 bases remained unmatched. The V gene's germline CDR1 is SGHRS and CDR2 YFSETQ. This chain's CDR3 is CASNWGQGAYEQYF. Partial CDR3 DNA: TGCGCCAGCAATTGGGGACAGGGGGCCTACGAG.

Remarks on this clone: The CDR3 is cut off 3 residues early in the read; its end comes from the germline J gene. The rearrangement links TRBV10-2 to TRBJ2-7, with TRBD2 matching over 7 bases. The CDR3 sequence is 18 residues long. V lost 2 bases and J lost 0; bases outside the gene matches: 13. CDR1 and CDR2 (germline): WSHSY, SAAADI. The CDR3 DNA, read in part, is TGCGCCAGCAGTGAGGGGGGACTCCGGGACTACCCCTCCTACGAG. Its protein product is CASSEGGLRDYPSYE. The entire CDR3 sequence reads CASSEGGLRDYPSYEQYF.

To note about this clone: The read stops 3 residues short of the end of the CDR3; the missing end is completed from the germline J gene. V is TRBV2 and J is TRBJ1-5, with 7 bases identical to TRBD1. Germline CDR1 reads SNHLY; CDR2 reads FYNNEI. The CDR3 consists of 14 residues. The V segment lost 6 bases and the J segment 1 base; nucleotides outside the gene matches: 3. The CDR3 reads CASRSGGSNQPQHF. The covered CDR3 bases are TGTGCCAGCAGGTCAGGGGGAAGCAATCAGCCC. Drawing the rest from reference TRBV2 and TRBJ1-5, the complete variable domain is EPEVTQTPSHQVTQMGQEVILRCVPISNHLYFYWYRQILGQKVEFLVSFYNNEISEKSEIFDDQFSVERPDGSNFTLKIRSTKLEDSAMYFCASRSGGSNQPQHFGDGTRLSIL.

Comment on this clone: The read ends 3 residues shy of where the CDR3 ends; the end is completed using the germline J gene. This chain links TRBV2 with TRBJ1-1; D not resolved. With 3 bases removed from V and 6 bases from J, the gap between germline ends came to 17 bases. This CDR3 is built from 15 residues. Germline V gives CDR1 SNHLY, CDR2 FYNNEI. The DNA read from the CDR3 is TGTGCCAGCAGTGAGCAGAGGGTCGTTCTTTCTGAA. As protein: CASSEQRVVLSE. The CDR3 in its entirety is CASSEQRVVLSEAFF.

On this clone: Read sequence stops 3 residues before the CDR3 end, and the germline J gene provides the missing end. The V and J genes are TRBV2 and TRBJ1-6, with 11 positions matching TRBD1. The CDR3 is 15 amino acids. Trimming removed 3 bases from V and 9 bases from J; junction bases left unmatched: 4. CDR1 and CDR2 (germline): SNHLY, FYNNEI. The covered CDR3 bases are TGTGCCAGCAGTGATAGGACAGGGGGCAGTTCACCC. It is translated as CASSDRTGGSSP. The CDR3 as a whole reads CASSDRTGGSSPLHF.

A remark on this clone: Read data end 3 residues before the CDR3 end; the end is taken from the germline J gene. The chain combines TRBV20-1 with TRBJ2-5, with TRBD2 matching 13 bases. Unmatched junction bases numbered 4, after V lost 7 bases and J lost 5 bases. CDR3 length equals 13 residues. CDR1 is DFQATT and CDR2 is SNEGSKA in the germline V gene (reference sequence). The CDR3: CSVATSGGETQYF. Incomplete CDR3 DNA: TGCAGTGTCGCGACTAGCGGGGGGGAGACC.

Notes on this clone: The read comes to an end 3 residues before the CDR3 does, leaving the germline J gene to fill in the end. The chain combines TRBV12-3 or TRBV12-4 with TRBJ1-4; possibly TRBD1 for D (5 bases). The CDR3 has 15 amino acids. Trimming removed 5 bases from V and 8 bases from J, with 18 bases in between. CDR3 sequence: CASSPRGLTREKLFF. Incomplete CDR3 DNA: TGTGCCAGCAGTCCCCGGGGGTTAACTCGGGAAAAA.

Regarding this clone: Coverage ceases 3 residues before the CDR3 finishes, and the germline J gene fills in the end. The rearrangement uses TRBV30 and TRBJ1-3, with 8 positions matching TRBD1. The CDR3 totals 12 residues. The J segment lost 4 bases and the V segment lost 5 bases, leaving 1 base of the junction unmatched. CDR1 is GTSNPN and CDR2 is SVGIG in the germline V gene (reference sequence). The CDR3 reads CAWGQGGNTIYF. The CDR3 DNA, read in part, is TGTGCCTGGGGACAGGGAGGAAACACC.

To note about this clone: Read coverage stops 3 residues before the CDR3 terminus; the germline J gene supplies the remainder. The rearrangement joins TRBV20-1 to TRBJ1-6; 10 nucleotides line up with TRBD1. Germline CDR1 and CDR2: DFQATT and SNEGSKA (reference sequence). V was clipped by 5 bases and J by 9 bases; unmatched bases: 10. The CDR3 loop spans 15 amino acids. CDR3 bases read: TGCAGTGCTCCTAAGCCGGGACAGGGGAGTTCACCC. Translating gives CSAPKPGQGSSP. The full CDR3 protein is CSAPKPGQGSSPLHF.

Of note for this clone: The missing CDR3 end, 3 residues past where the read stops, is filled in from the germline J gene. This sequence joins TRBV18 and TRBJ2-7; 7 bases line up with TRBD2. There are 13 residues in the CDR3. Germline lookup yields CDR1 KGHSH and CDR2 LQKENI. V lost 2 bases and J lost 6; bases outside the gene matches: 4. CDR3 DNA (partial): TGTGCCAGCTCACCAAGCGGGGCGGCCGAG. Translated, it gives CASSPSGAAE. The full CDR3 protein is CASSPSGAAEQYF. Together with reference TRBV18 and TRBJ2-7, the CDR3 gives the full variable domain: NAGVMQNPRHLVRRRGQEARLRCSPMKGHSHVYWYRQLPEEGLKFMVYLQKENIIDESGMPKERFSAEFPKEGPSILRIQQVVRGDSAAYFCASSPSGAAEQYFGPGTRLTVT.

A remark on this clone: The read finishes 3 residues shy of the CDR3 end, and the germline J gene is used to complete it. The J gene is TRBJ1-2, the V gene TRBV20-1, with 8 bases identical to TRBD1. The V gene's germline CDR1 is DFQATT and CDR2 SNEGSKA (reference sequence). This CDR3 spans 12 amino acids. Here the CDR3 reads CSALGQGGGYTF. The covered CDR3 bases are TGCAGTGCTTTAGGACAGGGAGGGGGC.